This passage covers 13 T cell receptor beta chains from one sample sequenced in a study of molecular identifiers for immune sequencing clone quantification. TCRdb processed the PCR reads anew with MiXCR; each CDR3 protein has one entry. The table has about half a million distinct CDR3 sequences, under 30% seen once. Sequencing was done on a sample of naive CD8+ T cells from blood, with Jurkat cell RNA spiked in. Subset indicated: FACS-sorted CD8+CD4-CCR7+CD45RA+ naive T cells. These receptor sequences come from a human donor in good health. Some libraries in this study had Jurkat cell RNA spiked in.

In this sample, this clonotype turned up many times. J is TRBJ2-1 and V is TRBV5-1; perhaps TRBD2 as D (6 bases). The CDR3 is made up of 15 amino acids. CDR1 is SGHRS, CDR2 YFSETQ, per germline. V lost 6 bases to trimming and J lost 7 bases, with 20 bases between them. CDR3 sequence (DNA): TGCGCCAGCACCCCGGAGGGGCGCAAAGAAAATGAGCAGTTCTTC. Translated: CASTPEGRKENEQFF.

A few counts support this clonotype. The chain is built from TRBV20-1 and TRBJ2-7; 7 bases match TRBD1. Trimming removed 3 bases from V and 0 bases from J; junction bases left unmatched: 5. Germline values: CDR1 DFQATT, CDR2 SNEGSKA (reference sequence). The length of the CDR3 is 14 residues. The CDR3 DNA reads as TGCAGTGCTAGGACCGGGACAGCCTCCTACGAGCAGTACTTC. Its translation: CSARTGTASYEQYF.

This clonotype appeared a few times. The rearrangement links TRBV14 to TRBJ2-6; possible D gene TRBD1, 7 bases. V lost 5 bases and J lost 0, with 14 bases in between. The CDR3 spans 17 residues. Germline CDR1 reads SGHDN; CDR2 reads FVKESK. The CDR3 loop reads CASSAGQLVSGANVLTF. CDR3 nucleotide sequence: TGTGCCAGCAGCGCGGGACAGCTTGTCTCTGGGGCCAACGTCCTGACTTTC.

For this clonotype: This sequence may be a read error, since a much larger clone differs from it by one base. The J gene is TRBJ2-1, the V gene TRBV29-1, with 9 bases that match TRBD2. There are 14 residues in the CDR3. The V gene's germline CDR1 is SQVTM and CDR2 ANQGSEA. Losses at the gene ends were 7 bases for V and 8 bases for J; bases not matched to a gene: 12. The CDR3 sequence is CSATGTSRIYEQFF. CDR3 in DNA: TGCAGCGCTACCGGGACTAGCAGGATATATGAGCAGTTCTTC.

The J gene is TRBJ1-6, the V gene TRBV15; TRBD1 aligns across 9 bases. Germline loops: CDR1 LNHNV, CDR2 YYDKDF (reference sequence). The CDR3 is 16 residues long. V gave up 4 bases and J gave up 8 bases; unmatched junction bases: 9. CDR3 nucleotide sequence: TGTGCCACCAGCACAAAACCGGGACAGGGATATTCACCCCTCCACTTT. This gives the protein CATSTKPGQGYSPLHF.

On this clonotype: A read error may explain this, as a much larger clone is one base away. This chain uses TRBV5-6 with TRBJ2-2; D tentatively reads TRBD1 or TRBD2 (5 bases each). The CDR3 is 14 amino acids. CDR1 and CDR2 (germline): SGHDT, YYEEEE. CDR3 nucleotides: TGTGCCAGCAGCTGGGACCCAGGATCCGGGAAGCTGTTTTTT. It yields the protein CASSWDPGSGKLFF.

Details on this clonotype: A read error is likely, as this CDR3 ends without the conserved phenylalanine or tryptophan. The chain employs TRBV12-3 or TRBV12-4 and TRBJ1-4; 12 bases line up with TRBD1. The length of the CDR3 is 16 residues. V shed 5 bases, J shed 7 bases, and the junction held 8 bases outside the gene matches. CDR3 in amino acids: CASSHRDRGRGEKLFS. The DNA for the CDR3 is TGTGCCAGCAGTCACCGGGACAGGGGGCGAGGTGAAAAACTGTTTTCT.

This clonotype was counted only a few times. The chain is built from TRBV4-3 and TRBJ2-7; 11 bases agree with TRBD1. V dropped 5 bases and J dropped 1; count of bases not matched to a gene: 4. The CDR3 contains 15 residues. Germline lookup yields CDR1 LGHNA and CDR2 YSLEER. The CDR3 coding sequence is TGCGCCAGCAGCACGGGGACAGGGGGGTCCTACGAGCAGTACTTC. Amino acid sequence: CASSTGTGGSYEQYF.

The chain carries TRBV4-3 and TRBJ2-3; D is unclear. The CDR3 has 16 amino acids. V lost 1 base to trimming and J lost 1 base, with 12 bases between them. Per the germline V gene, CDR1 is LGHNA and CDR2 is YSLEER. CDR3 in DNA: TGCGCCAGCAGCCAAGGTGTAGAAGGACGCACAGATACGCAGTATTTT. Translating gives CASSQGVEGRTDTQYF.

This clonotype was found a few times. The chain has TRBV7-2 and TRBJ2-5, with 11 bases fitting TRBD2. V was clipped by 3 bases and J by 3 bases; unmatched bases: 3. The CDR3 is 15 amino acids. Looked up from germline, CDR1 is SGHTA and CDR2 is FQGNSA. CDR3 region: CASSLGSGGEETQYF. Here the CDR3 DNA reads TGTGCCAGCAGCTTGGGTAGCGGGGGGGAAGAGACCCAGTACTTC.

CDR3 residues: CASSPPEPGAYQETQYF. The CDR3 DNA sequence: TGTGCCAGCAGCCCACCAGAACCGGGGGCCTACCAAGAGACCCAGTACTTC. The rearrangement links TRBV3-1 to TRBJ2-5; D may correspond to TRBD1 or TRBD2 (6 bases each). The germline gives CDR1 LGHDT, CDR2 YNNKEL (reference sequence). Trimming left V 4 bases short and J 0 bases short, with 18 bases between. The CDR3 sequence is 17 residues long.

Only a few counts were recorded for this clonotype. The chain links TRBV5-1 to TRBJ1-4; TRBD1 matches at 8 bases. The trim removed 0 bases at V and 7 bases at J, leaving 2 bases unmatched. CDR1 SGHRS and CDR2 YFSETQ come from the germline V gene. This CDR3 is 14 amino acids long. CDR3 protein: CASSLGQGTEKLFF. The DNA for the CDR3 is TGCGCCAGCAGCTTGGGACAGGGGACTGAAAAACTGTTTTTT.

Written as DNA, the CDR3 is TGTGCCAGCAGGTCAGACAGAGTCGGCAATGAAAAACTGTTTTTT. It is translated as CASRSDRVGNEKLFF. The rearrangement joins TRBV12-3 or TRBV12-4 to TRBJ1-4, with D tentatively TRBD1 (5 bases). Trimming took off 6 bases at V and 5 bases at J, with 16 bases between the two ends. CDR3 length: 15 amino acids.